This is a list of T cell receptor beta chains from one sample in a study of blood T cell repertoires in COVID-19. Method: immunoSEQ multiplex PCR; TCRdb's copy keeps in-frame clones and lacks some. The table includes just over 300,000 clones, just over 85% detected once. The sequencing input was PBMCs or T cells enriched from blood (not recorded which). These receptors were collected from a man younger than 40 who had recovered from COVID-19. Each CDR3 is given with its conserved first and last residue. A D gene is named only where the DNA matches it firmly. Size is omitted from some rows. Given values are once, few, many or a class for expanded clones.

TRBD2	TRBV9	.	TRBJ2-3	TGTGCCAGCAGCGTAGCCCTTCGAGCGGGGGGCATGACAGATACGCAGTATTTT	CASSVALRAGGMTDTQYF
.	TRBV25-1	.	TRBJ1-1	TGTGCCAGCAGTGAGCTAGCTGAAGCTTTCTTT	CASSELAEAFF
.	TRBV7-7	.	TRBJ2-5	TGTGCTAGCAGCCAAGGGGGTATGGAGACCCAGTACTTC	CASSQGGMETQYF
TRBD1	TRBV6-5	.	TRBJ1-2	TGTGCCAGCACCCCGGGACAGGGGTCTATCTATGGCTACACCTTC	CASTPGQGSIYGYTF
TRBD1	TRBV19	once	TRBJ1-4	TGTGCCAGTAGTGGACGCGGGACAGGGAATGAAAAACTGTTTTTT	CASSGRGTGNEKLFF
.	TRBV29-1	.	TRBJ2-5	TGCAGCGTTGAATGGCCGGTTGGAGGAGAGACCCAGTACTTC	CSVEWPVGGETQYF
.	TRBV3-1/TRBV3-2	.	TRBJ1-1	TGTGCCAGCAGCCAAAGCGGAAGAGAAGCTTTCTTT	CASSQSGREAFF
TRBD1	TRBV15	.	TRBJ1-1	TGTGCCACCAGCAGAGGGGACAGGGACTTCGCTGAAGCTTTCTTT	CATSRGDRDFAEAFF
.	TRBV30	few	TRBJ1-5	TGTGCCTGGAGCCCGGGTGGCAATCAGCCCCAGCATTTT	CAWSPGGNQPQHF
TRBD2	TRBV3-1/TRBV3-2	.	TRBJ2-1	TGTGCCAGCAGCCAAGTGGGGCGGGGGGCTTACAATGAGCAGTTCTTC	CASSQVGRGAYNEQFF
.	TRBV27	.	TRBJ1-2	TGTGCCAGCAGAACCTATAACTATGGCTACACCTTC	CASRTYNYGYTF
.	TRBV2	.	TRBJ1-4	TGTGCCAGCAGTGAAGGGGTGGAGGGTGAAAAACTGTTTTTT	CASSEGVEGEKLFF
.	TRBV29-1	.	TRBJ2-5	TGCAGCGTTGATAGCGGACAAGAGACCCAGTACTTC	CSVDSGQETQYF
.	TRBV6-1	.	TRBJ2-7	TGTGCCAGCAGTGAACTCCCGGGTTGGCTCCCCTACGAGCAGTACTTC	CASSELPGWLPYEQYF
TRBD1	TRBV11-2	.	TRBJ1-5	TGTGCCAGCAGCCTTACAGGGGGGAATCAGCCCCAGCATTTT	CASSLTGGNQPQHF
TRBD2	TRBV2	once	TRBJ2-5	TGTGCCAGTGCCGGGACTAGAGAGACCCAGTACTTC	CASAGTRETQYF
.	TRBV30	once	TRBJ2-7	TGTGCCTGGAGTGGCACTTACGAGCAGTACTTC	CAWSGTYEQYF
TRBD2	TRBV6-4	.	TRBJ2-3	TGTGCCAGCAGCCCGGTGGGAGGGAACACAGATACGCAGTATTTT	CASSPVGGNTDTQYF
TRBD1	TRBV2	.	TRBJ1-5	TGTGCCAGCAGTTATGACAGGGACAGCAATCAGCCCCAGCATTTT	CASSYDRDSNQPQHF
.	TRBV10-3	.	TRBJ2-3	TGTGCCATCAGAGGCGGGTCTAGCACAGATACGCAGTATTTT	CAIRGGSSTDTQYF
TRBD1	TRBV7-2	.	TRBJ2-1	TGTGCCAGCAGCTTAGCGTTGGGGACAGGGGCCTACAATGAGCAGTTCTTC	CASSLALGTGAYNEQFF
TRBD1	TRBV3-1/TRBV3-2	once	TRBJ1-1	TGTGCCAGCAGCGCCAGGGGGGTCTCTGAAGCTTTCTTT	CASSARGVSEAFF
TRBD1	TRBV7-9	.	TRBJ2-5	TGTGCCAGCGGCTGGACAGGGCGAGAGACCCAGTACTTC	CASGWTGRETQYF
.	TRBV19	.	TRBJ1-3	TGTGCCAGTAGTATCAGGCAGGGCGGTGGAAACACCATATATTTT	CASSIRQGGGNTIYF
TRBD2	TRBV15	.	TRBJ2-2	TGTGCCACCAGCAGAGGGCCAGCGGGAGAGCACGGGGAGCTGTTTTTT	CATSRGPAGEHGELFF
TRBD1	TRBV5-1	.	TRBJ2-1	TGCGCCAGCACCTCCATACAGGGGTCGGATGAGCAGTTCTTC	CASTSIQGSDEQFF
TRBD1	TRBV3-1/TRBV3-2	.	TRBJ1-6	TGTGCCAGCAGTAGACAGGGCTCCACATCACCCCTCCACTTT	CASSRQGSTSPLHF
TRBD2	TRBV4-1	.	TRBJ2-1	TGCGCCAGCAGCGGGACTAGGGTTCTCAATGAGCAGTTCTTC	CASSGTRVLNEQFF
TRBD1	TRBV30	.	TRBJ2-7	TGTGCCGTAAACAGGGGGAACTACGAGCAGTACTTC	CAVNRGNYEQYF
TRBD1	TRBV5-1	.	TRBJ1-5	TGCGCCAGCAGCCCCGGACAGGGTAGGGGTCAGCCCCAGCATTTT	CASSPGQGRGQPQHF
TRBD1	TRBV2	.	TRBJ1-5	TGTGCCAGCAGCCGGGACAGGGGGCCGAATAGCAATCAGCCCCAGCATTTT	CASSRDRGPNSNQPQHF
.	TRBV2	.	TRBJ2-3	TGTGCCAGCAGTGACCTACTAGGAACATCCACAGATACGCAGTATTTT	CASSDLLGTSTDTQYF
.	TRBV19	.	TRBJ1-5	TGTGCCAGTAGTACCCGGCTTGACTGGTACAATCAGCCCCAGCATTTT	CASSTRLDWYNQPQHF
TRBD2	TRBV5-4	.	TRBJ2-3	TGTGCCAGCAGCTCATCCGGGGGGTCGATCACAGATACGCAGTATTTT	CASSSSGGSITDTQYF
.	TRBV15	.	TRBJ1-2	TGTGCCACCAGCGACAGTTTCGGCTACACCTTC	CATSDSFGYTF
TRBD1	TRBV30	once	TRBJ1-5	TGTGCCTGGAGCGGACAGGGGGATCAGCCCCAGCATTTT	CAWSGQGDQPQHF
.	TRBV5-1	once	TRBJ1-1	TGCGCCAGCAGCTTGAGGCCAGCAGGTAGTGAAGCTTTCTTT	CASSLRPAGSEAFF
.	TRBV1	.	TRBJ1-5	TGCACCAGCAGCCAGAGACGGACAGGGCTACAGCCCCAGCATTTT	CTSSQRRTGLQPQHF
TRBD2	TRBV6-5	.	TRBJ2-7	TGTGCCAGCAGGGGACTAGCGGGTACCTACGAGCAGTACTTC	CASRGLAGTYEQYF
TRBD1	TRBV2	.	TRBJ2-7	TGTGCCAGCAATTCCCCCCTGACAGGGGAGGCCTACGAGCAGTACTTC	CASNSPLTGEAYEQYF
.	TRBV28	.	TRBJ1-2	TGTGCCAGCAGTCTCCAGGGCTTGAATTACTATGGCTACACCTTC	CASSLQGLNYYGYTF
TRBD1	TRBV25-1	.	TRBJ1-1	TGTGCCAGCAGTGCCGCTTTTCGGACAGGGAAGACTGAAGCTTTCTTT	CASSAAFRTGKTEAFF
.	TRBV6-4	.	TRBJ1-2	TGTGCCAGCAGTGACTACCCTCCAAGGCTCTCGGGGGATGTGGATGGCTACACCTTC	CASSDYPPRLSGDVDGYTF
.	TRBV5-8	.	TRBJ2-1	TGTGCCAGCGCTGGCCGTCGGGGGGAGCAGTTCTTC	CASAGRRGEQFF
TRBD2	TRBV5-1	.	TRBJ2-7	TGCGCCAGCAGCTGGGGGACTAGCGAGTTCTACGAGCAGTACTTC	CASSWGTSEFYEQYF
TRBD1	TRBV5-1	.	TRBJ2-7	TGCGCCAGCAGCTTGGGACAGGGCTACTCCTACGAGCAGTACTTC	CASSLGQGYSYEQYF
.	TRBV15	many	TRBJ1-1	TGTGCCACCAGCAGAGATATCACTGAAGCTTTCTTT	CATSRDITEAFF
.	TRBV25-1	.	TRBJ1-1	TGTGCCAGCAGTGACCACACTAGGGGGAATGAAGCTTTCTTT	CASSDHTRGNEAFF
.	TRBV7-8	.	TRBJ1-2	TGTGCCAGCAGCCGGACAGAGTATGGCTACACCTTC	CASSRTEYGYTF
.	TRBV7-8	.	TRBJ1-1	TGTGCCAGCAGCTTACGGGGGGCTCAGGCTTTCTTT	CASSLRGAQAFF
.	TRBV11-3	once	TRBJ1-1	TGTGCCAGCAGCTTAGATCGGGGGGACACTGAAGCTTTCTTT	CASSLDRGDTEAFF
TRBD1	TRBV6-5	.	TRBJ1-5	TGTGCCAGCACCGGACAGGGCGGTCAGCCCCAGCATTTT	CASTGQGGQPQHF
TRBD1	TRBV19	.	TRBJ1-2	TGTGCCAGTAGTGCCCGGACAGGAAATTTCTATGGCTACACCTTC	CASSARTGNFYGYTF
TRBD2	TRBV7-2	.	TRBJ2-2	TGTGCCAGCAGCTTAGAGGGACTAGCTACCGGGGAGCTGTTTTTT	CASSLEGLATGELFF
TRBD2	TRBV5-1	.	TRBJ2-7	TGCGCCAGCAGCCCCGGACTAGCCCGGCAGTACGAGCAGTACTTC	CASSPGLARQYEQYF
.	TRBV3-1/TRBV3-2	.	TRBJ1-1	TGTGCCAGCAGCCTACAAGACAGGAACACTGAAGCTTTCTTT	CASSLQDRNTEAFF
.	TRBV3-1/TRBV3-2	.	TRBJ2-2	TGTGCCAGCAGCCAAGCGGGTTCCCCCGGGGAGCTGTTTTTT	CASSQAGSPGELFF
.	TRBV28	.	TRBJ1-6	TGTGCCACGCGGGCCCTGAATTCACCCCTCCACTTT	CATRALNSPLHF
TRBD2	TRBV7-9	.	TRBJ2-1	TGTGCCAGCAGCTTAGACCAGGGACTAGCGTATCGGGAGCAGTTCTTC	CASSLDQGLAYREQFF
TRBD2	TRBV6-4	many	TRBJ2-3	TGTGCCAGCAGTGACGCTAGCGGGGGGGGAGATACGCAGTATTTT	CASSDASGGGDTQYF